These T cell receptor beta chains were read from a single sample in a study of blood T cell repertoires in COVID-19. Method: immunoSEQ multiplex PCR; TCRdb's copy keeps in-frame clones and lacks some. The data contain under 90,000 clones, 88% of them singletons. Sequenced: peripheral blood. Receptors originate from a man between 65 and 85 years old with active or convalescent COVID-19. CDR3s include the opening cysteine and the closing phenylalanine or tryptophan. The order of the fields is J gene, V gene, CDR3 length, CDR3 protein.

J gene: TRBJ1-6; V gene: TRBV27; CDR3 length: 17; CDR3 protein: CASSLSIWSSYNSPLHF
J gene: TRBJ1-5; V gene: TRBV5-1; CDR3 length: 13; CDR3 protein: CASSYGVDQPQHF
J gene: TRBJ2-3; V gene: TRBV7-2; CDR3 length: 16; CDR3 protein: CASSLEDSGGRGTQYF
J gene: TRBJ2-4; V gene: TRBV7-9; CDR3 length: 14; CDR3 protein: CASSPGQAPGIQYF
J gene: TRBJ1-2; V gene: TRBV6-4; CDR3 length: 13; CDR3 protein: CASSQTGEYGYTF
J gene: TRBJ1-4; V gene: TRBV5-1; CDR3 length: 14; CDR3 protein: CASSLAGYEEKLFF
J gene: TRBJ1-2; V gene: TRBV4-1; CDR3 length: 13; CDR3 protein: CASSQTGGYGYTF
J gene: TRBJ2-1; V gene: TRBV5-5; CDR3 length: 15; CDR3 protein: CASSLGSGTYNEQFF
J gene: TRBJ2-2; V gene: TRBV11-3; CDR3 length: 18; CDR3 protein: CASSLDGVGRGPTGELFF
J gene: TRBJ1-4; V gene: TRBV4-1; CDR3 length: 18; CDR3 protein: CASSLEGLGASTNEKLFF
J gene: TRBJ1-5; V gene: TRBV27; CDR3 length: 13; CDR3 protein: CASSLAGTRPQHF
J gene: TRBJ1-5; V gene: TRBV28; CDR3 length: 15; CDR3 protein: CASSFRQKSNQPQHF
J gene: TRBJ1-5; V gene: TRBV12-3/TRBV12-4; CDR3 length: 12; CDR3 protein: CASNRGEQPQHF
J gene: TRBJ1-2; V gene: TRBV19; CDR3 length: 11; CDR3 protein: CASSIGDSYTF
J gene: TRBJ2-1; V gene: TRBV18; CDR3 length: 15; CDR3 protein: CASSPVSGGYNEQFF
J gene: TRBJ1-2; V gene: TRBV5-1; CDR3 length: 13; CDR3 protein: CASSLTGDYGYTF
J gene: TRBJ2-2; V gene: TRBV7-9; CDR3 length: 15; CDR3 protein: CASSLGASNTGELFF
J gene: TRBJ2-2; V gene: TRBV29-1; CDR3 length: 13; CDR3 protein: CSARTAATGELFF
J gene: TRBJ2-3; V gene: TRBV29-1; CDR3 length: 14; CDR3 protein: CSVDGGGKTDTQYF
J gene: TRBJ2-3; V gene: TRBV5-4; CDR3 length: 18; CDR3 protein: CASSSGLWAGGASDTQYF
J gene: TRBJ2-4; V gene: TRBV7-5; CDR3 length: 18; CDR3 protein: CARSSKGPSTAGKNIQYF
J gene: TRBJ1-2; V gene: TRBV2; CDR3 length: 16; CDR3 protein: CASSEPAKADNYGYTF
J gene: TRBJ1-6; V gene: TRBV6-5; CDR3 length: 13; CDR3 protein: CASRGLYNSPLHF
J gene: TRBJ2-6; V gene: TRBV15; CDR3 length: 15; CDR3 protein: CATSSRVSGANVLTF
J gene: TRBJ2-2; V gene: TRBV6-5; CDR3 length: 15; CDR3 protein: CASQGFDGGTGELFF
J gene: TRBJ1-4; V gene: TRBV2; CDR3 length: 11; CDR3 protein: CASMQDEKLFF
J gene: TRBJ2-2; V gene: TRBV19; CDR3 length: 15; CDR3 protein: CATRPTTGRFGELFF
J gene: TRBJ2-7; V gene: TRBV7-6; CDR3 length: 15; CDR3 protein: CASSRSGGSINEQYF
J gene: TRBJ2-7; V gene: TRBV6-5; CDR3 length: 14; CDR3 protein: CASSPRDNTYEQYF
J gene: TRBJ2-1; V gene: TRBV10-3; CDR3 length: 13; CDR3 protein: CAIRGTFRDEQFF
J gene: TRBJ2-3; V gene: TRBV4-1; CDR3 length: 16; CDR3 protein: CASSQVSGGGLDTQYF
J gene: TRBJ2-4; V gene: TRBV28; CDR3 length: 17; CDR3 protein: CASSLYRGLGAKNIQYF
J gene: TRBJ2-1; V gene: TRBV30; CDR3 length: 15; CDR3 protein: CAWSRLAGGRDEQFF
J gene: TRBJ2-1; V gene: TRBV4-1; CDR3 length: 16; CDR3 protein: CASSQERLAGDNEQFF
J gene: TRBJ1-1; V gene: TRBV23-1; CDR3 length: 15; CDR3 protein: CAPDDREMGNTEAFF
J gene: TRBJ2-2; V gene: TRBV5-4; CDR3 length: 16; CDR3 protein: CASSLARGGGHGELFF
J gene: TRBJ2-4; V gene: TRBV6-5; CDR3 length: 14; CDR3 protein: CASRRPGTENIQYF
J gene: TRBJ1-1; V gene: TRBV10-3; CDR3 length: 13; CDR3 protein: CAITGEANTEAFF
J gene: TRBJ1-1; V gene: TRBV29-1; CDR3 length: 12; CDR3 protein: CSGGGMNTEAFF
J gene: TRBJ2-1; V gene: TRBV18; CDR3 length: 13; CDR3 protein: CASSPDLRNEQFF
J gene: TRBJ1-2; V gene: TRBV9; CDR3 length: 15; CDR3 protein: CASSVRAGGEDGYTF
J gene: TRBJ1-2; V gene: TRBV7-9; CDR3 length: 11; CDR3 protein: CASGTGGGYTF
J gene: TRBJ2-5; V gene: TRBV5-4; CDR3 length: 13; CDR3 protein: CASSRREGETQYF
J gene: TRBJ1-6; V gene: TRBV14; CDR3 length: 14; CDR3 protein: CASSQEASNSPLHF
J gene: TRBJ2-1; V gene: TRBV6-6; CDR3 length: 15; CDR3 protein: CASRISGIGNNEQFF
J gene: TRBJ1-5; V gene: TRBV29-1; CDR3 length: 14; CDR3 protein: CSVWGGQGNQPQHF
J gene: TRBJ1-1; V gene: TRBV5-1; CDR3 length: 16; CDR3 protein: CASSPDAGGGNTEAFF
J gene: TRBJ1-2; V gene: TRBV6-4; CDR3 length: 16; CDR3 protein: CASRQARLRPNYGYTF
J gene: TRBJ2-3; V gene: TRBV7-9; CDR3 length: 15; CDR3 protein: CASSFLFSSTDTQYF
J gene: TRBJ2-1; V gene: TRBV19; CDR3 length: 15; CDR3 protein: CASSPQAGAYNEQFF
J gene: TRBJ2-1; V gene: TRBV7-9; CDR3 length: 14; CDR3 protein: CASSWTGDDNEQFF
J gene: TRBJ2-7; V gene: TRBV5-1; CDR3 length: 14; CDR3 protein: CASSLAGQGYEQYF
J gene: TRBJ1-2; V gene: TRBV10-3; CDR3 length: 14; CDR3 protein: CAISRDRYSYGYTF
J gene: TRBJ2-5; V gene: TRBV19; CDR3 length: 13; CDR3 protein: CASSPGIQETQYF